This T cell receptor beta chain was documented in a study of blood T cell repertoires in COVID-19. Study in general: Samples came from the United States, Italy and Spain, spanning acute and convalescent COVID-19. From T cells, B-cell-depleted T cells, or PBMCs came the material, which was cDNA or gDNA.

This CDR3 has 16 amino acids. CDR1 and CDR2 (germline): SGHVS, FQNEAQ. V lost 3 bases and J lost 2; bases outside the gene matches: 8. Methods used by the authors: Cell counts per sample came from amplifying reference gene primers. Data came from immunoSEQ multiplex PCR; TCRdb stores just in-frame clones and leaves some out. V and J calls plus clone size are reproduced from that table; the DNA served to infer D and trimming. The data contain 110,000 to 150,000 clones, 75% to 85% of them singletons. What was sequenced was peripheral blood. The sequence derives from a woman aged 80 or over with acute or convalescent COVID-19. V gene TRBV7-8 combines with J gene TRBJ2-7; TRBD1 aligns across 9 bases. CDR3 protein: CASSFRRDRAPYEQYF. The CDR3, as DNA: TGTGCCAGCAGCTTCAGGAGGGACAGGGCCCCCTACGAGCAGTACTTC.